Below, one T cell receptor beta chain is given with its context. What it binds is not known. The data stem from a study of T cell responses to AZD1222 COVID-19 vaccine. The study, taken as a whole, reports: Repertoires were sampled only after the peak T cell response. Baseline seropositivity occurred in only six AZD1222 recipients. A rise in Spike-specific TCR breadth and depth followed two AZD1222 doses.

Measured with immunoSEQ multiplex PCR; TCRdb has only the in-frame clones, and not every one. The table has under 110,000 clones, roughly 87% seen once; the top ten hold around 8%. Per germline, CDR1 SGHTA and CDR2 FQGNSA. The CDR3 runs 14 residues. J gave up 5 bases and V 5 bases, and 7 bases lay outside the gene matches. The V call is TRBV7-2, the J call TRBJ2-5, with 8 bases aligning to TRBD2. Sequenced here: peripheral blood, sampled 28 days after the second AZD1222 dose. The TCR was taken from an adult who received the AZD1222 COVID-19 vaccine. The DNA of the CDR3 is TGTGCCAGCAGCGGGCGGGGGGTCCGGGAGACCCAGTACTTC. It is translated as CASSGRGVRETQYF.